The rows below give T cell receptor beta chains drawn from one sample of a study of CD8 T cells in ankylosing spondylitis. TCRdb reprocessed the 5' RACE reads with MiXCR, giving one entry per CDR3 protein. The data show 350,000 to 450,000 distinct CDR3 sequences, 25% to 30% seen once. Sequenced sample: blood, either unsorted or a sorted T cell fraction (not recorded which). These TCRs come from a male donor with ankylosing spondylitis. Both conserved end residues are part of each CDR3. The D gene is left open where the match is weak. Rows may omit the clone size; those that give it use once, few, many or a size class.

size: NA
J: TRBJ1-1
V: TRBV5-1
D: NA
CDR3: CASSFAAYAVTEAFF
DNA: TGCGCCAGCAGCTTCGCGGCCTATGCGGTCACTGAAGCTTTCTTT

size: NA
J: TRBJ1-2
V: TRBV20-1
D: NA
CDR3: CSARRERPRGEYGYTF
DNA: TGCAGTGCTAGAAGAGAGCGCCCTCGCGGGGAGTATGGCTACACCTTC

size: few
J: TRBJ1-2
V: TRBV3-1
D: TRBD1
CDR3: CASSQGRDRIDYGYTF
DNA: TGTGCCAGCAGCCAAGGCCGGGACAGAATAGACTATGGCTACACCTTC

size: few
J: TRBJ1-1
V: TRBV6-1
D: TRBD1
CDR3: CASSELNRGSSEAFF
DNA: TGTGCCAGCAGTGAACTGAACAGGGGAAGTTCTGAAGCTTTCTTT

size: NA
J: TRBJ1-1
V: TRBV12-3/TRBV12-4
D: NA
CDR3: CASSLRFATEAFF
DNA: TGTGCCAGCAGTTTACGATTTGCCACTGAAGCTTTCTTT

size: NA
J: TRBJ2-2
V: TRBV7-9
D: TRBD2
CDR3: CASSLAPLAVNTGELFF
DNA: TGTGCCAGCAGCTTAGCACCCCTAGCGGTGAACACCGGGGAGCTGTTTTTT

size: many
J: TRBJ1-5
V: TRBV5-5
D: NA
CDR3: CASSLEGGGQPQHF
DNA: TGTGCCAGCAGCTTGGAGGGCGGCGGTCAGCCCCAGCATTTT

size: NA
J: TRBJ2-5
V: TRBV6-6
D: TRBD1
CDR3: CASRGDRKETQYF
DNA: TGTGCCAGCAGAGGGGACAGGAAAGAGACCCAGTACTTC

size: few
J: TRBJ2-2
V: TRBV5-1
D: NA
CDR3: CASSSPGTGELFF
DNA: TGCGCCAGCAGCTCCCCGGGCACCGGGGAGCTGTTTTTT

size: few
J: TRBJ2-6
V: TRBV5-1
D: NA
CDR3: CASSLAGAEGLIVTF
DNA: TGCGCCAGCAGCTTGGCCGGCGCAGAAGGTCTCATCGTGACTTTC

size: few
J: TRBJ2-1
V: TRBV15
D: TRBD1
CDR3: CATSPRTGVYNEQFF
DNA: TGTGCCACCAGCCCCCGGACAGGGGTTTACAATGAGCAGTTCTTC

size: few
J: TRBJ2-5
V: TRBV29-1
D: NA
CDR3: CSVETRGTETQYF
DNA: TGCAGCGTTGAAACCAGGGGAACGGAGACCCAGTACTTC

size: NA
J: TRBJ2-3
V: TRBV5-1
D: NA
CDR3: CASSPGQLDTQYF
DNA: TGCGCCAGCAGCCCCGGACAGTTAGATACGCAGTATTTT

size: NA
J: TRBJ1-2
V: TRBV3-1
D: NA
CDR3: CASSPVPRDGYTF
DNA: TGTGCCAGCAGCCCCGTCCCCAGGGATGGCTACACCTTC

size: NA
J: TRBJ2-1
V: TRBV20-1
D: NA
CDR3: CSARGRVSSYNEQFF
DNA: TGCAGTGCTAGAGGGCGGGTGAGCTCCTACAATGAGCAGTTCTTC

size: few
J: TRBJ2-1
V: TRBV29-1
D: TRBD1
CDR3: CSVEARTGDFRNEQFF
DNA: TGCAGCGTTGAAGCCAGGACAGGGGATTTTAGAAATGAGCAGTTCTTC

size: NA
J: TRBJ1-5
V: TRBV5-6
D: TRBD1
CDR3: CASSSWTGPAGNQPQHF
DNA: TGTGCCAGCAGCTCCTGGACAGGGCCGGCGGGCAATCAGCCCCAGCATTTT

size: NA
J: TRBJ2-7
V: TRBV20-1
D: TRBD2
CDR3: CSARPAGGVDEQYF
DNA: TGCAGTGCTAGACCAGCGGGAGGGGTGGACGAGCAGTACTTC

size: NA
J: TRBJ2-3
V: TRBV7-9
D: TRBD2
CDR3: CASSRVGGRDDTQYF
DNA: TGTGCCAGCAGCCGCGTCGGGGGGAGGGATGATACGCAGTATTTT

size: few
J: TRBJ2-7
V: TRBV5-1
D: TRBD1
CDR3: CASSDGAGTGGNEQYF
DNA: TGCGCCAGCAGCGATGGGGCCGGGACAGGGGGGAACGAGCAGTACTTC

size: few
J: TRBJ1-6
V: TRBV5-1
D: TRBD1
CDR3: CASSLGQGVGSPLHF
DNA: TGCGCCAGCAGCTTGGGTCAGGGGGTTGGTTCACCCCTCCACTTT

size: NA
J: TRBJ1-6
V: TRBV15
D: TRBD1
CDR3: CATSPNRDRNSPLHF
DNA: TGTGCCACCAGCCCCAACCGGGACAGAAATTCACCCCTCCACTTT

size: NA
J: TRBJ2-1
V: TRBV11-1
D: TRBD2
CDR3: CASSPTVLAGGIYNEQFF
DNA: TGTGCCAGCAGCCCTACCGTCCTAGCGGGAGGTATCTACAATGAGCAGTTCTTC

size: few
J: TRBJ2-1
V: TRBV28
D: NA
CDR3: CASSLKGHNNEQFF
DNA: TGTGCCAGCAGTTTAAAAGGACACAACAATGAGCAGTTCTTC

size: few
J: TRBJ2-7
V: TRBV11-2
D: NA
CDR3: CASSNGGSHEQYF
DNA: TGTGCCAGCAGCAACGGAGGGAGCCACGAGCAGTACTTC

size: few
J: TRBJ2-1
V: TRBV6-1
D: NA
CDR3: CASSGNQWRSYNEQFF
DNA: TGTGCCAGCAGTGGCAACCAGTGGCGTTCCTACAATGAGCAGTTCTTC

size: many
J: TRBJ1-4
V: TRBV29-1
D: NA
CDR3: CSVEEGEKLFF
DNA: TGCAGCGTTGAAGAAGGTGAAAAACTGTTTTTT

size: few
J: TRBJ2-3
V: TRBV7-9
D: TRBD2
CDR3: CASSLVFERGVTDTQYF
DNA: TGTGCCAGCAGCTTAGTGTTTGAGCGGGGAGTCACAGATACGCAGTATTTT

size: few
J: TRBJ1-3
V: TRBV6-1
D: TRBD1
CDR3: CASRGQATGDGNTIYF
DNA: TGTGCCAGCAGAGGACAGGCGACAGGGGATGGAAACACCATATATTTT

size: NA
J: TRBJ2-4
V: TRBV2
D: NA
CDR3: CASRPGQAKNIQYF
DNA: TGTGCCAGCAGGCCGGGACAAGCCAAAAACATTCAGTACTTC

size: NA
J: TRBJ2-7
V: TRBV7-2
D: TRBD1
CDR3: CASSNRGFYEQYF
DNA: TGTGCCAGCAGTAACAGGGGTTTCTACGAGCAGTACTTC

size: few
J: TRBJ2-3
V: TRBV3-1
D: TRBD2
CDR3: CASSHPSSGSRDTQYF
DNA: TGTGCCAGCAGCCACCCCTCTAGCGGGAGTAGAGATACGCAGTATTTT

size: few
J: TRBJ2-2
V: TRBV5-1
D: TRBD2
CDR3: CASSLFASGTAGELFF
DNA: TGCGCCAGCAGCTTGTTTGCTAGCGGGACGGCCGGGGAGCTGTTTTTT

size: few
J: TRBJ1-2
V: TRBV20-1
D: NA
CDR3: CSASGTYNYGYTF
DNA: TGCAGTGCCTCCGGGACCTACAACTATGGCTACACCTTC

size: few
J: TRBJ2-2
V: TRBV6-1
D: NA
CDR3: CASSALQGDGGELFF
DNA: TGTGCCAGCAGTGCCCTTCAGGGAGATGGCGGGGAGCTGTTTTTT

size: NA
J: TRBJ2-5
V: TRBV5-1
D: TRBD2
CDR3: CASSLGGLAVKETQYF
DNA: TGCGCCAGCAGCCTTGGGGGACTAGCGGTTAAAGAGACCCAGTACTTC

size: NA
J: TRBJ2-3
V: TRBV7-9
D: TRBD2
CDR3: CASSLSRGRARTDTQYF
DNA: TGTGCCAGCAGCTTAAGTCGCGGGAGGGCCAGGACAGATACGCAGTATTTT

size: NA
J: TRBJ1-4
V: TRBV18
D: NA
CDR3: CASSPEAFFGNEKLFF
DNA: TGTGCCAGCTCACCAGAGGCCTTCTTCGGGAATGAAAAACTGTTTTTT

size: NA
J: TRBJ2-3
V: TRBV20-1
D: TRBD2
CDR3: CSVSLAGVGDTQYF
DNA: TGCAGTGTTTCCCTAGCGGGAGTGGGAGATACGCAGTATTTT

size: NA
J: TRBJ2-4
V: TRBV12-3/TRBV12-4
D: TRBD2
CDR3: CASSSGRLAKNIQYF
DNA: TGTGCCAGCAGTTCCGGGAGGCTAGCCAAAAACATTCAGTACTTC

size: few
J: TRBJ2-3
V: TRBV24-1
D: TRBD2
CDR3: CATSDLQLAGRTDTQYF
DNA: TGTGCCACCAGTGATTTGCAACTAGCGGGACGCACAGATACGCAGTATTTT

size: NA
J: TRBJ2-5
V: TRBV4-1
D: NA
CDR3: CASSQNYQETQYF
DNA: TGCGCCAGCAGCCAAAACTACCAAGAGACCCAGTACTTC

size: few
J: TRBJ1-2
V: TRBV5-6
D: NA
CDR3: CASSSTGTLGRGYTF
DNA: TGTGCCAGCAGCTCAACCGGGACACTTGGACGGGGCTACACCTTC

size: many
J: TRBJ2-4
V: TRBV5-1
D: NA
CDR3: CASSLNDREGSNIQYF
DNA: TGCGCCAGCAGCTTGAACGACAGGGAGGGGTCAAACATTCAGTACTTC

size: NA
J: TRBJ2-1
V: TRBV6-1
D: TRBD2
CDR3: CASSTRTSAVEGQFF
DNA: TGTGCCAGCAGTACCCGGACTAGCGCGGTAGAGGGGCAGTTCTTC

size: NA
J: TRBJ1-2
V: TRBV5-5
D: TRBD1
CDR3: CASSWDRPNYGYTF
DNA: TGTGCCAGCAGCTGGGACAGGCCAAACTATGGCTACACCTTC

size: NA
J: TRBJ1-2
V: TRBV18
D: TRBD1
CDR3: CASSPQGASNYGYTF
DNA: TGTGCCAGCTCACCCCAGGGGGCATCTAACTATGGCTACACCTTC

size: NA
J: TRBJ1-1
V: TRBV7-9
D: TRBD1
CDR3: CASSSKGAPNTEAFF
DNA: TGTGCCAGCAGCTCGAAGGGGGCGCCAAACACTGAAGCTTTCTTT

size: NA
J: TRBJ2-3
V: TRBV6-2/TRBV6-3
D: TRBD1
CDR3: CASRPWTGGETDTQYF
DNA: TGTGCCAGCAGGCCCTGGACAGGGGGCGAGACAGATACGCAGTATTTT

size: NA
J: TRBJ2-7
V: TRBV20-1
D: NA
CDR3: CSARGGGLFYPTYEQYF
DNA: TGCAGTGCTAGAGGGGGGGGGCTTTTCTACCCTACCTACGAGCAGTACTTC

size: NA
J: TRBJ2-5
V: TRBV7-2
D: TRBD1
CDR3: CASSLARTGGSTQYF
DNA: TGTGCCAGCAGCTTAGCCCGGACAGGGGGTTCGACCCAGTACTTC

size: NA
J: TRBJ2-2
V: TRBV2
D: NA
CDR3: CASRGPAPGELFF
DNA: TGTGCCAGCAGGGGGCCCGCACCCGGGGAGCTGTTTTTT

size: NA
J: TRBJ2-4
V: TRBV9
D: NA
CDR3: CASSGTLMGIQYF
DNA: TGTGCCAGCAGCGGGACTCTCATGGGCATTCAGTACTTC